Presented here are 8 T cell receptor beta chains from one specimen sequenced in a study of shared clonotypes between healthy human individuals. Produced via immunoSEQ multiplex PCR; TCRdb's table is partial and in-frame only. The sample carries a few hundred thousand clones, around 86% recorded once. The sequenced material came from memory CD8+ T cells sorted from blood. Subset denoted: CD45RO+ cells pooled with CCR7-negative TemRA cells. The receptors shown here come from a young man in good health.

The V and J genes are TRBV7-2 and TRBJ2-7; D remains unclear. The V end lost 3 bases, the J end lost 0 bases, and 15 bases lay between the germline ends. Germline V gene data show CDR1 as SGHTA and CDR2 as FQGNSA. The CDR3 totals 16 residues. CDR3 residues: CASSLDGELISYEQYF. In DNA form, the CDR3 reads TGTGCCAGCAGCTTGGACGGAGAGCTTATCTCCTACGAGCAGTACTTC. The full variable domain, completed using reference TRBV7-2 and TRBJ2-7, is GAGVSQSPSNKVTEKGKDVELRCDPISGHTALYWYRQSLGQGLEFLIYFQGNSAPDKSGLPSDRFSAERTGGSVSTLTIQRTQQEDSAVYLCASSLDGELISYEQYFGPGTRLTVT.

CDR3: CASSGNNEQFF. In DNA form, the CDR3 reads TGTGCCAGCAGTGGGAACAATGAGCAGTTCTTC. The chain carries TRBV2 and TRBJ2-1; D is undetermined. CDR1 is SNHLY and CDR2 is FYNNEI in the germline V gene. CDR3 length equals 11 residues. V lost 4 bases to trimming and J lost 5 bases, with 3 bases between them.

V usage is TRBV19 and J usage is TRBJ2-5; D call uncertain. With 3 bases removed from V and 4 bases from J, the gap between germline ends came to 9 bases. Germline assignment: CDR1 LNHDA and CDR2 SQIVND (reference sequence). This CDR3 is 13 amino acids long. The CDR3 nucleotides are TGTGCCAGTAGTATCCTCTTCGGAGAGACCCAGTACTTC. Its protein product is CASSILFGETQYF. Filled out from reference TRBV19 and TRBJ2-5, the complete variable domain reads DGGITQSPKYLFRKEGQNVTLSCEQNLNHDAMYWYRQDPGQGLRLIYYSQIVNDFQKGDIAEGYSVSREKKESFPLTVTSAQKNPTAFYLCASSILFGETQYFGPGTRLLVL.

Turning to this clone: Its ends do not fully match the called genes, so a read error is possible. V and J are TRBV7-7 and TRBJ2-1, with D hard to call. Germline loops: CDR1 SSHAT, CDR2 FNYEAQ (reference sequence). CDR3 length equals 17 residues. CDR3 nucleotide sequence: TGTGCTAGCAGCTCGGAAACCGGGCCGAACTCGTACAATGAGCAGTTCTTC. The encoded protein is CASSSETGPNSYNEQFF.

This clone was detected a few times. This sequence joins TRBV29-1 and TRBJ2-1; TRBD2 aligns across 7 bases. The V gene's germline CDR1 is SQVTM and CDR2 ANQGSEA. V trimming: 7 bases; J trimming: 6 bases; junction bases outside the gene matches: 9. The length of the CDR3 is 13 residues. The CDR3 DNA reads TGCAGCGCCATCCCTGGGAGGGCCAATGAGCAGTTCTTC. Its protein is CSAIPGRANEQFF.

V usage is TRBV9 and J usage is TRBJ2-1; D gene uncertain. CDR3 length equals 12 residues. Germline V lookup: CDR1 SGDLS, CDR2 YYNGEE. V was trimmed by 2 bases and J by 5 bases, leaving 5 bases between them. In nucleotides, the CDR3 is TGTGCCAGCAGCGTCTTTGACAATGAGCAGTTCTTC. It yields the protein CASSVFDNEQFF.

In the case of this clone: This sample also contains other DNA sequences that code for the same CDR3. The gene calls are TRBV5-1 and TRBJ2-7; D is perhaps TRBD1 (5 bases). V was shortened by 0 bases and J by 4 bases, with 8 bases between the two germline ends. The V gene's germline CDR1 is SGHRS and CDR2 YFSETQ. The CDR3 is 13 amino acids. The CDR3 protein is CASSLGQLYEQYF. The DNA of the CDR3 is TGCGCCAGCAGCTTGGGACAGTTATACGAGCAGTACTTC. The whole variable domain, remainder taken from reference TRBV5-1 and TRBJ2-7, is KAGVTQTPRYLIKTRGQQVTLSCSPISGHRSVSWYQQTPGQGLQFLFEYFSETQRNKGNFPGRFSGRQFSNSRSEMNVSTLELGDSALYLCASSLGQLYEQYFGPGTRLTVT.

CDR3 region: CASSIGLAGGQETQYF. The DNA of the CDR3 is TGTGCCAGTAGTATAGGACTAGCGGGGGGGCAAGAGACCCAGTACTTC. The chain has TRBV19 and TRBJ2-5, with 14 nucleotides matching TRBD2. The CDR3 has 16 residues. J lost 2 bases, V lost 1 base, and 0 bases had no gene match. Per germline, CDR1 LNHDA and CDR2 SQIVND (reference sequence).